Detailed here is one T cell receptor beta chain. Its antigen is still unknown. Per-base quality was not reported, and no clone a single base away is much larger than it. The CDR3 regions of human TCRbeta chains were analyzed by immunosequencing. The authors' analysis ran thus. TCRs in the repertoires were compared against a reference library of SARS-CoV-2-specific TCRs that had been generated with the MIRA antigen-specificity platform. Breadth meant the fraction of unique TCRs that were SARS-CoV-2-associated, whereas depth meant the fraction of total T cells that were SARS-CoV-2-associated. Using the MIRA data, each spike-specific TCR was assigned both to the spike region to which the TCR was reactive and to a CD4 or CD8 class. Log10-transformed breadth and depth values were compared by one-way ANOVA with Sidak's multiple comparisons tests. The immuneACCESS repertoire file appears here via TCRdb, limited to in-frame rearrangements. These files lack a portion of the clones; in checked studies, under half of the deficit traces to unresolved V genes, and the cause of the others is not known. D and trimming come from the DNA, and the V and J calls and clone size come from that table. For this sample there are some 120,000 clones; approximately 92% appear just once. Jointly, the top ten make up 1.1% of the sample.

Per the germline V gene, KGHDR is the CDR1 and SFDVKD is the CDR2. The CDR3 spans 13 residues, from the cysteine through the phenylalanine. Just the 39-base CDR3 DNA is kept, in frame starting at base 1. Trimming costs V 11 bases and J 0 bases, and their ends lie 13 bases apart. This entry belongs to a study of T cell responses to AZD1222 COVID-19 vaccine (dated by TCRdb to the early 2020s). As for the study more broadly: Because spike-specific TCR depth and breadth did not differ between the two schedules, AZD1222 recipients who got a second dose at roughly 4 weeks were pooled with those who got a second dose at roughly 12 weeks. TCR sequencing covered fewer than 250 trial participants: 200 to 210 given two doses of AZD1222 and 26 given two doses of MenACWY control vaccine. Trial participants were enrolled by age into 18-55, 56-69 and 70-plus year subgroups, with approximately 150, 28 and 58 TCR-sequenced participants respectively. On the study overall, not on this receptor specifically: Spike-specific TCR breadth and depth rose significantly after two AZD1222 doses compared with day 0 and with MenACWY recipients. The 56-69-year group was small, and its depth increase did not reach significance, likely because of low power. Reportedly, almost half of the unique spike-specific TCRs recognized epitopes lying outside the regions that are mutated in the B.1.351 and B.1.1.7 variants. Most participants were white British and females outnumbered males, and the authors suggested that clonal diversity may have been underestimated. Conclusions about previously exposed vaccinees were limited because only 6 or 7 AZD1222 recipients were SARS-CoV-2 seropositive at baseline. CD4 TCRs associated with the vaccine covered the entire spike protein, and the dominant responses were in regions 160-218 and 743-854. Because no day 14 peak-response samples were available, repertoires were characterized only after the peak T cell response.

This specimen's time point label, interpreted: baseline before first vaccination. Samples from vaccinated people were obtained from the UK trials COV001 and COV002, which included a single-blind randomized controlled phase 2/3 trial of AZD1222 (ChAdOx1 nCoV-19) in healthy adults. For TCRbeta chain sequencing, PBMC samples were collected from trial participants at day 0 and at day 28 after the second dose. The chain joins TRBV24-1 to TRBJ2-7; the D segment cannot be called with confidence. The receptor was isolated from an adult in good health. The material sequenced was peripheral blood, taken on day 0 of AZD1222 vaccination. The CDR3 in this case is CASTKNRSYEQYF. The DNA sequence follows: TGTGCCAGCACCAAGAATCGCTCCTACGAGCAGTACTTC.